This T cell receptor beta chain was retrieved from a study of OX40 agonist ivuxolimab in advanced cancers. Looking at the study overall: The drug used for patients, ivuxolimab, was an agonistic anti-OX40 (CD134) antibody.

Using immunoSEQ multiplex PCR, the repertoire was profiled, and TCRdb retains in-frame clones only, with some absent. The profile shows tens of thousands of clones, around 90% of them singletons. CDR3 length equals 14 residues. Germline CDR1 and CDR2: WSHSY and SAAADI. V gave up 5 bases and J gave up 10 bases, with 17 bases separating them. This receptor was identified in an adult with an advanced solid tumor such as melanoma, head and neck, liver or kidney cancer. The sample here was CD4+ or CD8+ T cells sorted from blood, taken in a trial of the OX40 agonist ivuxolimab. V gene TRBV10-2 combines with J gene TRBJ1-4; D may be TRBD1 (6 bases). As DNA, the CDR3 is TGCGCCAGCAGTTGGGACATTGACGGGGGAAAACTGTTTTTT. Its translation: CASSWDIDGGKLFF.